The table lists the clone carrying this T cell receptor (beta chain) with many counts. Its target is not known. Not enrolled were patients with uncontrolled infection, other autoimmune disease, pregnancy or lactation. Diagnoses were established using clinical symptoms, serum thyroxine and TRAb, thyroid ultrasound and orbital computed tomography. The source of the PBMCs was 8 to 10 ml of fresh peripheral blood. Per the germline V gene, CDR1 is SGHRS and CDR2 is YFSETQ. This CDR3 comprises 14 residues. Trimming removed 0 bases at V and 1 base at J, with 7 bases between. This record belongs to a study of T cells in Graves' hyperthyroidism and ophthalmopathy. The investigators amplified TCR beta CDR3 regions from RNA transcripts. When the TCR CDR3 underwent first-round RT-PCR, the HTBI primer set was used. A single record per CDR3 protein comes from TCRdb applying MiXCR to the multiplex PCR reads. The repertoire consists of 500,000 or so distinct CDR3 sequences, with roughly 16% occurring once and the leading ten covering over 25%.

Whole-study findings and limits: Most expanded thyroid clonotypes above 0.001 recurred in blood.

The specimen sequenced was blood. This chain connects TRBV5-1 to TRBJ1-1; the D is unclear. The source is a woman between 25 and 40 years old with Graves' ophthalmopathy. CDR3 region: CASSLDDWNTEAFF. The CDR3 nucleotides read TGCGCCAGCAGCTTGGACGACTGGAACACTGAAGCTTTCTTT.